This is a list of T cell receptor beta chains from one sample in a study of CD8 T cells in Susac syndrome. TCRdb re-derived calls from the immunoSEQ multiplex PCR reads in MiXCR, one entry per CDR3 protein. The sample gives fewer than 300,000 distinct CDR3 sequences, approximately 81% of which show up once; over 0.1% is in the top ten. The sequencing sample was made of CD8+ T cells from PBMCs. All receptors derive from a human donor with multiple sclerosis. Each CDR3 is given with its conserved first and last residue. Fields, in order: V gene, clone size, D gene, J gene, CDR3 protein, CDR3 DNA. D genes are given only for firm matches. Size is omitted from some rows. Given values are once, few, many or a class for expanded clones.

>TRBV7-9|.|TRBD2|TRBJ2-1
CASSPYRAGGPYNEQFF
TGTGCCAGCAGCCCCTACCGAGCGGGAGGCCCCTACAATGAGCAGTTCTTC
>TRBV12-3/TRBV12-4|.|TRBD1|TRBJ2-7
CASRTGTGDYEQYF
TGTGCCAGCCGAACCGGGACAGGGGATTACGAGCAGTACTTC
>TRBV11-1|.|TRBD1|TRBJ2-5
CASRGQEQETQYF
TGTGCCAGCAGGGGACAGGAACAAGAGACCCAGTACTTC
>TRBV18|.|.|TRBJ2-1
CASSPLLSSDYLFNEQFF
TGTGCCAGCTCACCACTTTTGTCTAGCGACTATTTGTTCAATGAGCAGTTCTTC
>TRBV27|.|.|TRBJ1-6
CASSVAVSYNSPLHF
TGTGCCAGCAGCGTCGCGGTATCCTATAATTCACCCCTCCACTTT
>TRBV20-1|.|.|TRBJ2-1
CSAPFSGTPPF
TGCAGTGCACCCTTTAGCGGTACTCCGCCCTTC
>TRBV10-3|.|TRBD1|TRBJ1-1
CAIRRDSREAFF
TGTGCCATCAGGAGGGACAGCCGAGAGGCTTTCTTT
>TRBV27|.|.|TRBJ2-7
CASSGAPKYYEQYF
TGTGCCAGCAGTGGGGCGCCGAAGTACTACGAGCAGTACTTC
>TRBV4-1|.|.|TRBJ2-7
CASSQDGTASYEQYF
TGCGCCAGCAGCCAAGATGGGACGGCCTCCTACGAGCAGTACTTC
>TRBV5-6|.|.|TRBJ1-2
CASSLAVFRGLKGYGYTF
TGTGCCAGCAGCTTGGCCGTGTTCAGGGGTCTGAAAGGCTATGGCTACACCTTC
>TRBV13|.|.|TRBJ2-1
CASSLDLNNEQFF
TGTGCCAGCAGCTTAGATCTTAACAATGAGCAGTTCTTC
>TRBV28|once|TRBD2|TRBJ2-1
CASSQASGRDEQFF
TGTGCCAGCAGTCAGGCTAGCGGGAGAGATGAGCAGTTCTTC
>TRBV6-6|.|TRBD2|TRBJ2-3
CASILGLAAFTDTQYF
TGTGCCAGCATCTTGGGACTAGCGGCCTTCACAGATACGCAGTATTTT
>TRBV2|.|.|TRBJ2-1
CASCTLEGYEQFF
TGTGCCAGCTGCACCCTCGAGGGGTATGAGCAGTTCTTC
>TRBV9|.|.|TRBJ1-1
CASSPPQGGRSEAFF
TGTGCCAGCAGCCCCCCCCAAGGGGGGCGATCCGAAGCTTTCTTT
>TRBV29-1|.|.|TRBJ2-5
CSVEVWSAGESGETQYF
TGCAGCGTTGAAGTTTGGTCAGCAGGCGAGTCGGGAGAGACCCAGTACTTC
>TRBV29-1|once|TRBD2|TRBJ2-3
CSVAGGGGPWTDTQYF
TGCAGCGTTGCGGGGGGCGGGGGGCCTTGGACAGATACGCAGTATTTT
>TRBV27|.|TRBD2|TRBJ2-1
CASSPYYGRTSYNEQFF
TGTGCCAGCAGTCCCTATTACGGGAGGACATCCTACAATGAGCAGTTCTTC
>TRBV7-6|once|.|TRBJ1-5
CASSSYGGPNQPQHF
TGTGCCAGCAGCTCGTATGGGGGTCCCAATCAGCCCCAGCATTTT
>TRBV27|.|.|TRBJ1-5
CASSWTAGVNQPQHF
TGTGCCAGCAGCTGGACTGCGGGTGTCAATCAGCCCCAGCATTTT
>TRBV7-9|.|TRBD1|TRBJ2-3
CASSPLRGQGSTDTQYF
TGTGCCAGCAGCCCCCTACGAGGACAGGGGAGCACAGATACGCAGTATTTT
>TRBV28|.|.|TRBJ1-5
CASGSGTNQPQHF
TGTGCCAGCGGTTCAGGGACCAATCAGCCCCAGCATTTT
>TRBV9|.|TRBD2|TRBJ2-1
CASSLSTSGIVDEQFF
TGTGCCAGCAGCTTATCAACTAGCGGGATCGTCGATGAGCAGTTCTTC
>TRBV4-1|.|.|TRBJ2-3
CASSPKRSDTDTQYF
TGCGCCAGCAGCCCGAAGCGGAGTGACACAGATACGCAGTATTTT
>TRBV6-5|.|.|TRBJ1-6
CASSYPGYNSPLHF
TGTGCCAGCAGTTACCCAGGCTATAATTCACCCCTCCACTTT
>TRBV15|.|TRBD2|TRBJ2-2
CATSREAGGPDGELFF
TGTGCCACCAGCCGGGAAGCGGGAGGGCCCGACGGGGAGCTGTTTTTT
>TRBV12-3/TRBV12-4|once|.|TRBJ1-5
CASRDGNSNQPQHF
TGTGCCAGCAGGGACGGGAATAGCAATCAGCCCCAGCATTTT
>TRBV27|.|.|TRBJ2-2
CASLSKGQGLAGVTGELFF
TGTGCCAGCTTAAGTAAAGGACAGGGTTTAGCGGGAGTCACCGGGGAGCTGTTTTTT
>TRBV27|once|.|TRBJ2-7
CASSQKDRRYEQYF
TGTGCCAGCAGTCAAAAGGACAGACGCTACGAGCAGTACTTC
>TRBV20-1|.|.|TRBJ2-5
CSAPLGHLGRQETQYF
TGCAGTGCGCCCTTAGGGCACCTGGGCAGACAAGAGACCCAGTACTTC
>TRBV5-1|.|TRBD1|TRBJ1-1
CASSPRTGAGAEAFF
TGCGCCAGCAGCCCGAGGACAGGAGCCGGGGCTGAAGCTTTCTTT
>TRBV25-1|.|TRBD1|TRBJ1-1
CASSATGATEAFF
TGTGCCAGCAGTGCCACAGGGGCCACTGAAGCTTTCTTT
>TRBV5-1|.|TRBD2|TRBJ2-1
CASSLASGRKSEQFF
TGCGCCAGCAGCTTGGCTAGCGGGAGAAAGTCTGAGCAGTTCTTC
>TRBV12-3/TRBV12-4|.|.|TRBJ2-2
CASSLARTKGGTGELFF
TGTGCCAGCAGTTTAGCGCGGACAAAGGGAGGCACCGGGGAGCTGTTTTTT
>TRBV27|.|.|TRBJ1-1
CASSRNTGTNTEAFF
TGTGCCAGCAGTCGTAATACCGGGACGAACACTGAAGCTTTCTTT
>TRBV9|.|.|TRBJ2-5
CASGRGETQYF
TGTGCCAGCGGCAGGGGAGAGACCCAGTACTTC
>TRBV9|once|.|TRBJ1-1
CASSVGVSNSFNTEAFF
TGTGCCAGCAGCGTAGGCGTTTCGAACAGCTTCAACACTGAAGCTTTCTTT
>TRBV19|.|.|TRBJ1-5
CASTLGGGDQPQHF
TGTGCCAGTACCCTGGGAGGGGGAGACCAGCCCCAGCATTTT
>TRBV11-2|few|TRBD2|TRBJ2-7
CASSFDRTSGYEQYF
TGTGCCAGCAGCTTCGACAGGACTAGCGGCTACGAGCAGTACTTC
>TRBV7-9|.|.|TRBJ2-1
CASSPPGWEQFF
TGTGCCAGCAGCCCTCCCGGATGGGAGCAGTTCTTC
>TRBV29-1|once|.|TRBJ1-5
CSVDTVKAQHF
TGCAGCGTTGATACCGTCAAAGCCCAGCATTTT
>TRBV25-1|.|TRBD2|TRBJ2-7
CASSRATSGAYEQYF
TGTGCCAGCAGTAGGGCGACTAGCGGGGCCTACGAGCAGTACTTC
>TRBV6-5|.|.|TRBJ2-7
CASSYSRERLFYEQYF
TGTGCCAGCAGTTACTCGAGGGAGCGCCTCTTCTACGAGCAGTACTTC
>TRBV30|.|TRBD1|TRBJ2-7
CALTKGTGGYEQYF
TGTGCCCTCACCAAGGGGACAGGGGGCTACGAGCAGTACTTC
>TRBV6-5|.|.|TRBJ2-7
CASSYVGAEQYF
TGTGCCAGCAGTTATGTGGGGGCCGAGCAGTACTTC
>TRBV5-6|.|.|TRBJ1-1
CASSLEVGNTEAFF
TGTGCCAGCAGCTTGGAGGTGGGGAACACTGAAGCTTTCTTT
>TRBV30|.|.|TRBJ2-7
CAWSVGAGLYEQYF
TGTGCCTGGAGTGTAGGTGCGGGATTATACGAGCAGTACTTC
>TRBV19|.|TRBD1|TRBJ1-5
CASSIPDRGDQPQHF
TGTGCCAGTAGTATCCCGGACAGGGGCGATCAGCCCCAGCATTTT
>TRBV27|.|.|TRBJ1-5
CASSLLWVDGNQPQHF
TGTGCCAGCAGTTTATTGTGGGTGGATGGCAATCAGCCCCAGCATTTT
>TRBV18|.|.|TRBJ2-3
CASSPSAGTDTQYF
TGTGCCAGCTCACCTTCCGCTGGCACAGATACGCAGTATTTT
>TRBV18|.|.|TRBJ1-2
CASSPPATLYGYTF
TGTGCCAGCTCACCACCTGCGACCTTATATGGCTACACCTTC